A single TCR beta chain is shown here with its context. This sample was included in a study of identifying expanded T cells in peripheral blood. Collection occurred without any documented infections or immune events in donors. The V gene end was trimmed by 4 bases and the J gene end by 0 bases; junction bases not matched to a gene: 9. The CDR3 consists of 17 residues. Germline V gives CDR1 SGHRS, CDR2 YFSETQ. The table came from immunoSEQ multiplex PCR; TCRdb's copy has only in-frame clones and leaves some out. Of about 80,000 clones listed, roughly 90% are singletons. Sequencing input: blood. The V gene is TRBV5-1, the J gene TRBJ2-1; TRBD2 matches 8 bases. This TCR was sampled from a person between 18 and 75 years old in good health. CDR3 nucleotides: TGCGCCAGCAGCCCTCTAGATAGCGGGACCTCCTACAATGAGCAGTTCTTC. The encoded protein is CASSPLDSGTSYNEQFF.